This passage covers 11 T cell receptor beta chains from one sample sequenced in a study of blood T cell repertoires in COVID-19. The data were produced by immunoSEQ multiplex PCR, yet TCRdb's version contains in-frame clones alone and is incomplete. Among hundreds of thousands of clones listed, around nine tenths were seen once. The sequenced sample was peripheral blood. The receptors here all came from a woman in her 70s with COVID-19, enrolled during active disease.

The V gene is TRBV29-1, the J gene TRBJ2-7; 8 bases fit TRBD1. Germline CDR1 and CDR2: SQVTM and ANQGSEA. The J segment lost 7 bases and the V segment lost 5 bases, leaving 13 bases of the junction unmatched. The CDR3 is 14 amino acids. The CDR3 DNA reads as TGCAGCGTTTACCGGGACAGGCGATTTGGAGAGCAGTACTTC. Its translation is CSVYRDRRFGEQYF.

This sequence joins TRBV5-6 and TRBJ1-4, with 7 positions matching TRBD1. This CDR3 is 15 amino acids long. The V segment lost 4 bases and the J segment 3 bases; nucleotides outside the gene matches: 6. Germline CDR1 and CDR2: SGHDT and YYEEEE. This CDR3 is CASSLWTGPNEKLFF. As DNA, the CDR3 is TGTGCCAGCAGCCTATGGACAGGCCCTAATGAAAAACTGTTTTTT.

CDR3 bases: TGCAGTGCTACTGACAGGCAGCGGAGGGGCTACGAGCAGTACTTC. Protein sequence: CSATDRQRRGYEQYF. The rearrangement links TRBV20-1 to TRBJ2-7, with D tentatively TRBD1 or TRBD2 (6 bases each). The CDR3 loop spans 15 amino acids. Germline CDR1 is DFQATT and CDR2 is SNEGSKA (reference sequence). Trimming took off 4 bases at V and 3 bases at J, with 19 bases between the two ends.

This chain connects TRBV19 to TRBJ1-5; D is undetermined. V was trimmed by 8 bases and J by 3 bases, leaving 14 bases between them. This CDR3 comprises 14 residues. Germline V gene sequence: CDR1 LNHDA, CDR2 SQIVND (reference sequence). The CDR3: CASGGQADNQPQHF. The CDR3 nucleotides read TGTGCCAGTGGAGGGCAGGCTGACAATCAGCCCCAGCATTTT.

The V and J genes are TRBV28 and TRBJ2-5, with 8 bases lining up with TRBD2. Losses at the gene ends were 4 bases for V and 1 base for J; bases not matched to a gene: 5. Germline V gives CDR1 MDHEN, CDR2 SYDVKM. This CDR3 has 15 amino acids. The chain's CDR3 is CASSSAGVLQETQYF. CDR3 sequence (DNA): TGTGCCAGCAGTTCAGCGGGGGTTCTCCAAGAGACCCAGTACTTC.

The V and J genes are TRBV5-1 and TRBJ2-7, with 10 bases that match TRBD2. Trimming cost V 0 bases and J 3 bases; bases outside gene matches: 6. The germline V gene has CDR1 SGHRS and CDR2 YFSETQ. The CDR3 is made up of 16 amino acids. The CDR3 bases are TGCGCCAGCAGCTTGGACGCGACTAGCGGGTTCTACGAGCAGTACTTC. Translating gives CASSLDATSGFYEQYF.

The chain is built from TRBV9 and TRBJ1-2; 7 bases align to TRBD1. The CDR3 loop spans 15 amino acids. Per germline, CDR1 SGDLS and CDR2 YYNGEE. The V segment lost 0 bases and the J segment 7 bases; nucleotides outside the gene matches: 9. For the CDR3, the DNA is TGTGCCAGCAGCGTAGACCAGACAGGGCGATCTGGCTACACCTTC. Translation: CASSVDQTGRSGYTF.

The chain has TRBV9 and TRBJ2-1; D call uncertain. This CDR3 comprises 13 residues. The V gene's germline CDR1 is SGDLS and CDR2 YYNGEE. V lost 0 bases and J lost 7, with 8 bases in between. The CDR3 DNA reads TGTGCCAGCAGCGTAGAAATCCATAATGAGCAGTTCTTC. It specifies CASSVEIHNEQFF.

The V and J genes are TRBV6-5 and TRBJ1-3; possible D gene TRBD1, 6 bases. The CDR3 has 15 amino acids. Germline V gene sequence: CDR1 MNHEY, CDR2 SVGAGI. The V end lost 6 bases, the J end lost 3 bases, and 15 bases lay between the germline ends. CDR3 amino acids: CASRRQVEGGNTIYF. Written as DNA, the CDR3 is TGTGCCAGCAGGCGACAGGTTGAGGGTGGAAACACCATATATTTT.

Remarks on this clone: Since a much larger clone is just one base distant, this may be a read error. V usage is TRBV6-2 or TRBV6-3 and J usage is TRBJ2-7; no clear D. V was cut by 2 bases and J by 6 bases, with 8 bases left in between. This CDR3 is 12 amino acids long. In germline, CDR1 is MNHEY, CDR2 SVGEGT. The CDR3 sequence is CASSYPPGEQYF. The CDR3 DNA reads TGTGCCAGCAGTTACCCCCCCGGCGAGCAGTACTTC.

The rearrangement joins TRBV2 to TRBJ2-7; the match to TRBD1 covers 11 bases. CDR3 length: 15 amino acids. Germline loops: CDR1 SNHLY, CDR2 FYNNEI. V shed 5 bases and J 2 bases; nucleotides not matched to a gene: 5. Here the CDR3 reads CASSPGTGGTYEQYF. CDR3 in DNA: TGTGCCAGCAGTCCCGGGACAGGGGGAACCTACGAGCAGTACTTC.